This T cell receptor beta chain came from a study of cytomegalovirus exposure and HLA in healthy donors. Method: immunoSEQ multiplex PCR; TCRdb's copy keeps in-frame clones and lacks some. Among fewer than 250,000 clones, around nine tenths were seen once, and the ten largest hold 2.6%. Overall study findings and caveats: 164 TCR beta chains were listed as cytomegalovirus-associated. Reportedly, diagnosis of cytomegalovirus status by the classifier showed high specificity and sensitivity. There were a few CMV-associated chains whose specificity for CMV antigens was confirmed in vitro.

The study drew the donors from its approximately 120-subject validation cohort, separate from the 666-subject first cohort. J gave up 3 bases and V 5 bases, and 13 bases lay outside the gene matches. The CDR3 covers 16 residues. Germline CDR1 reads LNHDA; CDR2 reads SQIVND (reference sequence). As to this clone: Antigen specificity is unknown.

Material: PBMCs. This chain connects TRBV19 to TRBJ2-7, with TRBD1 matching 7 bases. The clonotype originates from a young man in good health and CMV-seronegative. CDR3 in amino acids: CASSPVGDRIGYEQYF. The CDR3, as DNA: TGTGCCAGTAGTCCTGTGGGGGACAGAATAGGCTACGAGCAGTACTTC.